The clone carrying this T cell receptor (beta chain) was seen more than once but under ten times. The antigen remains unidentified. This sample is drawn from a study of human T cells and chemical hapten exposure. About the study: Mainly, slight library volume differences in the pool made TCR yields vary.

During construction of the library, unique molecular identifiers were attached to individual cDNA molecules for quantitative, reproducible TCR counting. Authors' methods: Sample TCR totals centred on a median of around 92,000, ranging about 20,000 to 690,600. TCRdb called the RACE reads again in MiXCR, with one record for every CDR3 protein. The V and J calls and clone size are TCRdb's, not the authors'. In the table there are under 90,000 distinct CDR3 sequences, under 10% of which are singletons. The time point is: healthy volunteer bleed at 6 weeks. Total RNA extraction was carried out from unfractionated whole blood. This CDR3 has 16 residues. Per germline, CDR1 SGHDN and CDR2 FVKESK. Losses at the gene ends were 0 bases for V and 2 bases for J; bases not matched to a gene: 3. General study points: Sensitizing to DPC left TCRs with a frequency above 1 in 1000 unaltered.

This clonotype was sampled from a male donor in good health. Some clones in this sample may be carry-over from other donors' samples. The J gene is TRBJ2-3, the V gene TRBV14, with 9 positions matching TRBD2. The sequencing input was whole blood. The CDR3 bases are TGTGCCAGCAGCCAAGATCCTAGCGGGGACACAGATACGCAGTATTTT. Translated, it gives CASSQDPSGDTDTQYF.